A single sample gave rise to the 15 T cell receptor beta chains below, sequenced in a study of identical twins. TCRdb independently ran MiXCR on the 5' RACE reads; one entry per CDR3 protein. The repertoire holds hundreds of thousands of distinct CDR3 sequences, with 9% to 15% as singletons. The data were also submitted as part of a second study, on yellow fever vaccine responses in identical twins.

Sample: CD8+ T cells sorted from blood. These receptors came from a woman younger than 30 in good health.

This clonotype was seen only a few times. This rearrangement joins TRBV28 to TRBJ2-5; D is undetermined. CDR3 size: 13 residues. Germline V gives CDR1 MDHEN, CDR2 SYDVKM. The V end lost 4 bases, the J end lost 5 bases, and 11 bases lay between the germline ends. CDR3 nucleotides: TGTGCCAGCAGTTCGTCAGGAAGGGAGACCCAGTACTTC. Encoded protein: CASSSSGRETQYF.

This clonotype was seen repeatedly, ten times or more. CDR3: CAISVTGGLQETQYF. In DNA form, the CDR3 reads TGTGCCATCAGTGTGACAGGGGGGCTACAAGAGACCCAGTACTTC. V gene TRBV10-3 combines with J gene TRBJ2-5; 9 bases agree with TRBD1. The CDR3 is 15 residues long. V lost 4 bases, J lost 2 bases, and 5 bases stayed unmatched. Germline V CDR1 and CDR2: ENHRY, SYGVKD.

The rearrangement joins TRBV5-1 to TRBJ2-4; 7 bases are a match to TRBD1. The CDR3 consists of 14 residues. Trimming took 4 bases from V and 6 from J; bases not matched to a gene: 7. The germline V gene encodes CDR1 SGHRS and CDR2 YFSETQ. The CDR3 loop is CASSASRGSNIQYF. The CDR3 nucleotides read TGCGCCAGCAGCGCAAGCAGGGGGTCAAACATTCAGTACTTC. Filled out from reference TRBV5-1 and TRBJ2-4, the complete variable domain reads KAGVTQTPRYLIKTRGQQVTLSCSPISGHRSVSWYQQTPGQGLQFLFEYFSETQRNKGNFPGRFSGRQFSNSRSEMNVSTLELGDSALYLCASSASRGSNIQYFGAGTRLSVL.

This clonotype was counted between two and nine times. This chain connects TRBV11-2 to TRBJ2-2; TRBD1 matches at 7 bases. The ends lost 0 bases at V and 0 bases at J; junction bases unmatched: 7. This CDR3 is 18 amino acids long. CDR1 is SGHAT and CDR2 is FQNNGV in the germline V gene. The CDR3 sequence: CASSLEEWDSANTGELFF. The CDR3 DNA follows: TGTGCCAGCAGCTTAGAAGAATGGGACAGCGCGAACACCGGGGAGCTGTTTTTT.

At least ten counts were recorded for this clonotype. CDR3: CSVDLSGRGNEQFF. CDR3 bases: TGCAGCGTTGACCTTAGCGGGAGAGGTAATGAGCAGTTCTTC. The chain couples TRBV29-1 to TRBJ2-1, with 9 bases identical to TRBD2. The J segment lost 7 bases and the V segment lost 3 bases, leaving 7 bases of the junction unmatched. The CDR3 contains 14 residues. In germline, CDR1 is SQVTM, CDR2 ANQGSEA.

This clonotype was counted many times. The chain recombines TRBV20-1 with TRBJ1-1; maybe TRBD1 (5 bases). Germline V gene data show CDR1 as DFQATT and CDR2 as SNEGSKA (reference sequence). V lost 1 base and J 3 bases, leaving 27 bases between the germline ends. CDR3 size: 19 residues. CDR3 sequence (DNA): TGCAGTGCTAGAGGATATCCCAGGGATTCGTCATTAGTGGACACTGAAGCTTTCTTT. Its translation is CSARGYPRDSSLVDTEAFF.

This clonotype showed up just a few times. The rearrangement uses TRBV4-2 and TRBJ2-1; 8 nucleotides line up with TRBD2. Germline assignment: CDR1 LGHNA and CDR2 YNFKEQ. The trim removed 5 bases at V and 8 bases at J, leaving 11 bases unmatched. This CDR3 is built from 15 residues. CDR3 sequence reads: CASSGPGLDNYEQFF. CDR3 DNA: TGTGCCAGCAGCGGACCGGGACTAGATAACTATGAGCAGTTCTTC.

The chain links TRBV29-1 to TRBJ1-1; no firm D call. This CDR3 has 12 amino acids. Germline V gives CDR1 SQVTM, CDR2 ANQGSEA. V was cut by 7 bases and J by 2 bases, with 11 bases left in between. The CDR3 DNA follows: TGCAGCGGGCTGGAACTCAACACTGAAGCTTTCTTT. Translating it yields CSGLELNTEAFF.

The chain has TRBV5-1 and TRBJ2-5; the D is unclear. The germline CDR1 and CDR2 sequences are SGHRS and YFSETQ. The CDR3 extends over 15 amino acids. V gave up 0 bases and J gave up 4 bases, with 13 bases separating them. This chain's CDR3 is CASSLEGLGRETQYF. CDR3 nucleotides: TGCGCCAGCAGCTTGGAAGGTTTAGGCAGAGAGACCCAGTACTTC.

This clonotype occurred a few times. V usage is TRBV5-1 and J usage is TRBJ1-6; maybe TRBD1 (6 bases). With 0 bases removed from V and 0 bases from J, the gap between germline ends came to 13 bases. The V gene's germline CDR1 is SGHRS and CDR2 YFSETQ. CDR3 length: 18 amino acids. In DNA form, the CDR3 reads TGCGCCAGCAGCTTGGAGCTGCAGGACAGCTCCTATAATTCACCCCTCCACTTT. It specifies CASSLELQDSSYNSPLHF.

The rearrangement joins TRBV28 to TRBJ1-4; TRBD1 might be the D (6 bases). CDR3 size: 17 residues. Trimming left V 4 bases short and J 0 bases short, with 15 bases between. Germline CDR1 reads MDHEN; CDR2 reads SYDVKM. CDR3 amino acids: CASSSDSILATNEKLFF. Here the CDR3 DNA reads TGTGCCAGCAGTTCGGACAGTATTCTTGCAACTAATGAAAAACTGTTTTTT.

In this sample, this clonotype turned up a few times. The chain carries TRBV20-1 and TRBJ1-2; TRBD1 aligns across 10 bases. After removal of 7 bases from V and 5 bases from J, the junction contained 16 bases not matched to a gene. CDR3 length: 16 residues. The germline CDR1 and CDR2 sequences are DFQATT and SNEGSKA (reference sequence). CDR3 sequence (DNA): TGCAGTGGGTACGGGGACAGGGGACTGTCGGTTTATGGCTACACCTTC. Translation gives CSGYGDRGLSVYGYTF.

The rearrangement uses TRBV5-1 and TRBJ2-7; 11 positions match TRBD2. Germline lookup yields CDR1 SGHRS and CDR2 YFSETQ. The CDR3 sequence is 15 residues long. V was pared by 1 base and J by 5 bases, with 5 bases of the junction left unmatched. DNA for the CDR3: TGCGCCAGCAGCTTGACTAGCGGGAGAAAAGACGAGCAGTACTTC. This translates into CASSLTSGRKDEQYF. The full variable domain, rest sourced from reference TRBV5-1 and TRBJ2-7, is KAGVTQTPRYLIKTRGQQVTLSCSPISGHRSVSWYQQTPGQGLQFLFEYFSETQRNKGNFPGRFSGRQFSNSRSEMNVSTLELGDSALYLCASSLTSGRKDEQYFGPGTRLTVT.

This clonotype came up a few times. The rearrangement joins TRBV29-1 to TRBJ2-1; D possibly matches TRBD1 or TRBD2 (5 bases each). The ends were cut back, 6 bases at V and 0 bases at J, with 21 bases in the middle. CDR3 size: 17 residues. Germline V gene lookup returns CDR1 SQVTM and CDR2 ANQGSEA. CDR3 region: CSVETTLTASSYNEQFF. In DNA form, the CDR3 reads TGCAGCGTAGAGACTACGCTGACAGCTAGCTCCTACAATGAGCAGTTCTTC.

The V call is TRBV19, the J call TRBJ2-1, with 14 bases that match TRBD2. Losses at the gene ends were 10 bases for V and 9 bases for J; bases not matched to a gene: 11. Germline-derived CDR1 and CDR2 are LNHDA and SQIVND (reference sequence). This CDR3 has 15 residues. In DNA, the CDR3 is TGTGCCACTACCGCAGGACTAGCGGGAGGAGTTGAGCAGTTCTTC. Translated, it gives CATTAGLAGGVEQFF. The full variable domain, completed using reference TRBV19 and TRBJ2-1, is DGGITQSPKYLFRKEGQNVTLSCEQNLNHDAMYWYRQDPGQGLRLIYYSQIVNDFQKGDIAEGYSVSREKKESFPLTVTSAQKNPTAFYLCATTAGLAGGVEQFFGPGTRLTVL.